This T cell receptor (beta chain) is from a study of blood T cell repertoires in COVID-19. Trimming took 0 bases from V and 3 from J, leaving 6 bases between them. CDR3 length: 13 amino acids. CDR1 is SGDLS, CDR2 YYNGEE, per germline. Only in-frame clones appear in the TCRdb table, and some are missing; sequencing was by immunoSEQ multiplex PCR. There are over 65,000 clones in the sample; approximately 83% occur only once, and around 12% lies in the top ten. Sequencing was done on a sample of peripheral blood. The chain carries TRBV9 and TRBJ1-1, with unresolved D. The receptor's source is a human donor in a cohort sampled during active COVID-19. The CDR3 sequence: CASSVVQDTEAFF. CDR3 in DNA: TGTGCCAGCAGCGTAGTTCAGGACACTGAAGCTTTCTTT.